What follows are 12 T cell receptor beta chains derived from one specimen sequenced in a study of blood T cell repertoires in COVID-19. Only in-frame clones appear in the TCRdb table, and some are missing; sequencing was by immunoSEQ multiplex PCR. This sample has some 140,000 clones, with just under 85% found just once. Sequencing was performed on PBMCs or T cells enriched from blood (not recorded which). Receptors originate from a man aged 45 to 65 who had recovered from COVID-19.

The chain joins TRBV10-3 to TRBJ1-2; 10 bases map to TRBD1. The length of the CDR3 is 14 residues. V lost 6 bases to trimming and J lost 6 bases; unmatched junction nucleotides: 7. Per the germline V gene, CDR1 is ENHRY and CDR2 is SYGVKD. CDR3 amino acids: CAIRLGDRGDGYTF. The DNA of the CDR3 is TGTGCCATCAGGCTAGGGGACAGGGGCGATGGCTACACCTTC.

This clone has only one observation. The rearrangement links TRBV18 to TRBJ2-2; no reliable D call. From germline, CDR1 is KGHSH and CDR2 LQKENI. The CDR3 has 15 residues. V was cut by 1 base and J by 0 bases, with 6 bases left in between. The CDR3 DNA reads as TGTGCCAGCTCACCACTTCCAGCGAACACCGGGGAGCTGTTTTTT. Its translation is CASSPLPANTGELFF.

This chain links TRBV5-6 with TRBJ1-6, with no clear D. Germline-derived CDR1 and CDR2 are SGHDT and YYEEEE. This CDR3 has 16 residues. Trimming pared 0 bases from V and 3 bases from J, leaving 10 bases between. CDR3 bases: TGTGCCAGCAGCTTGGGGCAGGCAATCTATAATTCACCCCTCCACTTT. Translated, it gives CASSLGQAIYNSPLHF.

V is TRBV7-9 and J is TRBJ2-3; 7 nucleotides line up with TRBD1. CDR3 size: 14 residues. J gave up 5 bases and V 3 bases, and 5 bases lay outside the gene matches. Germline lookup yields CDR1 SEHNR and CDR2 FQNEAQ (reference sequence). This CDR3 reads CASSFQGVLDTQYF. The CDR3, as DNA: TGTGCCAGCAGCTTTCAGGGGGTACTAGATACGCAGTATTTT.

J is TRBJ1-4 and V is TRBV7-9; 7 nucleotides match TRBD1. The CDR3 length is 14 residues. The V gene's germline CDR1 is SEHNR and CDR2 FQNEAQ (reference sequence). The V gene end was trimmed by 5 bases and the J gene end by 7 bases; junction bases not matched to a gene: 7. CDR3 sequence (DNA): TGTGCCAGCAGCGAAGGGACAGTAAGTGAAAAACTGTTTTTT. Its translation is CASSEGTVSEKLFF. Using reference TRBV7-9 and TRBJ1-4 for the parts outside the CDR3, the full variable domain is DTGVSQNPRHKITKRGQNVTFRCDPISEHNRLYWYRQTLGQGPEFLTYFQNEAQLEKSRLLSDRFSAERPKGSFSTLEIQRTEQGDSAMYLCASSEGTVSEKLFFGSGTQLSVL.

This clone has more than one count but fewer than ten. The chain uses TRBV7-9 and TRBJ1-3, with D maybe TRBD1 (6 bases). Trimming left V 1 base short and J 4 bases short, with 14 bases between. The germline V gene encodes CDR1 SEHNR and CDR2 FQNEAQ (reference sequence). The CDR3 spans 16 residues. This CDR3 reads CASSLGSGTPGNTIYF. CDR3 nucleotide sequence: TGTGCCAGCAGCTTAGGTTCCGGGACACCAGGAAACACCATATATTTT.

The chain employs TRBV10-3 and TRBJ1-5, with TRBD1 as a possible D gene (6 bases). The CDR3 sequence is 16 residues long. Germline CDR1 and CDR2: ENHRY and SYGVKD. The ends were cut back, 0 bases at V and 6 bases at J, with 15 bases in the middle. CDR3 nucleotides: TGTGCCATCAGTGAGTCGAAGGGGGGGGCAGGTCAGCCCCAGCATTTT. This translates into CAISESKGGAGQPQHF.

This chain connects TRBV5-4 to TRBJ1-2; TRBD1 matches 9 bases. V was pared by 5 bases and J by 1 base, with 9 bases of the junction left unmatched. This CDR3 region has 16 residues. Germline V gene lookup returns CDR1 SGHNT and CDR2 YYREEE (reference sequence). CDR3 sequence reads: CASSSGGTGSNYGYTF. DNA of the CDR3: TGTGCCAGCAGTTCTGGGGGGACAGGGAGTAACTATGGCTACACCTTC.

This clone was counted at least ten times. This chain connects TRBV10-1 to TRBJ1-2; D not resolved. V was trimmed by 2 bases and J by 8 bases, leaving 24 bases between them. From germline, CDR1 is WNHNN and CDR2 SYGVQD (reference sequence). CDR3 length equals 17 residues. The CDR3 sequence: CASSENPLTDTRKGYTF. The DNA of the CDR3 is TGCGCCAGCAGTGAGAACCCTTTGACGGATACTAGGAAGGGCTACACCTTC.

The V call is TRBV4-3, the J call TRBJ1-2; the D is unclear. CDR1 is LGHNA, CDR2 YSLEER, per germline. There are 12 residues in the CDR3. V was cut by 0 bases and J by 8 bases, with 7 bases left in between. CDR3 sequence (DNA): TGCGCCAGCAGCCAAGACAGGAGGGGCTACACCTTC. This sequence encodes CASSQDRRGYTF.

V gene TRBV2 combines with J gene TRBJ1-2; unclear D gene. Trimming took off 7 bases at V and 8 bases at J, with 17 bases between the two ends. Germline V CDR1 and CDR2: SNHLY, FYNNEI. The CDR3 is made up of 13 amino acids. Here the CDR3 DNA reads TGTGCCAGCATGGTGGGCAGGATGGGCGGCTACACCTTC. Its translation: CASMVGRMGGYTF.

This chain joins TRBV15 and TRBJ2-5; TRBD2 is a possible D gene (6 bases). Germline V CDR1 and CDR2: LNHNV, YYDKDF (reference sequence). This CDR3 is built from 14 residues. The V gene lost 6 bases and the J gene lost 0 bases, with 11 bases spanning the gap. The CDR3 region is CATRGGTYQETQYF. DNA of the CDR3: TGTGCCACCAGGGGGGGAACGTACCAAGAGACCCAGTACTTC.